Listed here are 26 T cell receptor beta chains from one sample, sequenced in a study of T-cell reconstitution after alpha-beta-depleted transplantation in children. As it was prepared, the TCRbeta library received unique molecular identifiers. TCRdb recomputed calls from the PCR reads with MiXCR, one row per CDR3 protein. The sample has about 170,000 distinct CDR3 sequences; approximately 12% are singletons. The source material was PBMCs, sampled before TCRalphabeta/CD19-depleted stem cell transplant. The receptors were gathered from a boy between 2 and 10 years old with acute myeloid leukemia, due to receive a stem cell transplant.

Many counts were recorded for this clonotype. This chain connects TRBV6-5 to TRBJ2-5; D unclear. Germline loops: CDR1 MNHEY, CDR2 SVGAGI. This CDR3 contains 13 residues. Between the trimmed V and J ends, which lost 4 bases and 4 bases, there was a span of 10 bases. The DNA of the CDR3 is TGTGCCAGCAGTTCGACACTGCGAGAGACCCAGTACTTC. It codes for CASSSTLRETQYF.

This clonotype was recorded many times. The chain carries TRBV28 and TRBJ2-1; D not resolved. The germline V gene encodes CDR1 MDHEN and CDR2 SYDVKM. Trimming cost V 2 bases and J 6 bases, with 14 bases left between them. The CDR3 runs 15 residues. The CDR3 DNA is TGTGCCAGCAGTTTAGACATCACCCGTATCAATGAGCAGTTCTTC. Its protein is CASSLDITRINEQFF.

This clonotype was seen repeatedly, ten times or more. The genes are TRBV6-5 and TRBJ2-5; D is undetermined. Per the germline V gene, CDR1 is MNHEY and CDR2 is SVGAGI. Trimming took 0 bases from V and 2 from J, leaving 10 bases between them. CDR3 length: 15 amino acids. The DNA for the CDR3 is TGTGCCAGCAGTTACTCGATGGCAGCACAAGAGACCCAGTACTTC. This codes for CASSYSMAAQETQYF.

This clonotype was observed many times. The gene calls are TRBV12-3 or TRBV12-4 and TRBJ2-2; 7 nucleotides match TRBD2. The CDR3 is made up of 15 amino acids. The V and J ends lost 7 bases and 5 bases, in that order; junction bases with no gene match: 10. CDR3 amino acids: CASTNSGSLTGELFF. The CDR3 nucleotides are TGTGCCAGCACTAATAGCGGGTCTCTGACCGGGGAGCTGTTTTTT.

This clonotype appeared many times. CDR3 sequence: CSVTGTKDNEQYF. The CDR3 region has the DNA TGCAGTGTAACCGGGACTAAGGATAACGAGCAGTACTTC. V gene TRBV20-1 combines with J gene TRBJ2-7, with 7 bases identical to TRBD2. Trimming at V came to 7 bases and at J to 5 bases, leaving 11 bases not matched to a gene. The CDR3 has 13 residues. Germline values: CDR1 DFQATT, CDR2 SNEGSKA (reference sequence).

This clonotype appeared many times. J is TRBJ2-7 and V is TRBV20-1; a weak D match, TRBD1 (7 bases). With 6 bases removed from V and 7 bases from J, the gap between germline ends came to 22 bases. This CDR3 contains 14 residues. Germline CDR1 DFQATT, CDR2 SNEGSKA (reference sequence). The CDR3: CSAKQGSPGGEQYF. CDR3 nucleotide sequence: TGCAGTGCAAAACAGGGGAGCCCAGGGGGGGAGCAGTACTTC.

The chain carries TRBV18 and TRBJ2-5, with D uncertain. This CDR3 contains 13 residues. Trimming removed 3 bases at V and 2 bases at J, with 7 bases between. Looked up from germline, CDR1 is KGHSH and CDR2 is LQKENI. DNA of the CDR3: TGTGCCAGCTCACCCTTGGGGCAAGAGACCCAGTACTTC. The encoded protein is CASSPLGQETQYF. The full variable domain, with the rest looked up from reference TRBV18 and TRBJ2-5, is NAGVMQNPRHLVRRRGQEARLRCSPMKGHSHVYWYRQLPEEGLKFMVYLQKENIIDESGMPKERFSAEFPKEGPSILRIQQVVRGDSAAYFCASSPLGQETQYFGPGTRLLVL.

The chain carries TRBV19 and TRBJ2-2; D perhaps matches TRBD1 (6 bases). CDR1 and CDR2 (germline): LNHDA, SQIVND (reference sequence). V was trimmed by 6 bases and J by 5 bases, leaving 22 bases between them. The CDR3 runs 17 residues. As DNA, the CDR3 is TGTGCCAGTAGAGGCGATTTCAGACAGGATGGAACCGGGGAGCTGTTTTTT. It specifies CASRGDFRQDGTGELFF.

In its sample, this clonotype was seen many times. CDR3 region: CASSLGGVDEQYF. CDR3 coding DNA: TGTGCCAGCAGCTTGGGGGGAGTGGACGAGCAGTACTTC. The gene calls are TRBV7-8 and TRBJ2-7; weak D call: TRBD2 (6 bases). Germline assignment: CDR1 SGHVS and CDR2 FQNEAQ. V was shortened by 3 bases and J by 5 bases, with 11 bases between the two germline ends. The CDR3 contains 13 residues.

In its sample, this clonotype was seen many times. The chain recombines TRBV4-1 with TRBJ1-5; D gene uncertain. Per germline, CDR1 MGHRA and CDR2 YSYEKL. Trimming removed 1 base at V and 6 bases at J, with 7 bases between. The CDR3 runs to 13 residues. In DNA form, the CDR3 reads TGCGCCAGCAGCCAAGGCGTATCTCAGCCCCAGCATTTT. The encoded protein is CASSQGVSQPQHF.

This clonotype was detected ten times or more. The chain couples TRBV5-1 to TRBJ2-1; 11 bases fit TRBD2. The CDR3 is 18 residues long. Germline V gene data show CDR1 as SGHRS and CDR2 as YFSETQ. The junction had 11 bases not matched to a gene; V was cut back by 4 bases and J by 2 bases. Written as DNA, the CDR3 is TGCGCCAGCAGCAGAGGAGCCGGGACTAGCGGCCCCTACAATGAGCAGTTCTTC. This translates into CASSRGAGTSGPYNEQFF.

This clonotype was detected ten times or more. V gene TRBV6-1 combines with J gene TRBJ1-5; D perhaps matches TRBD1 (5 bases). CDR3 length: 14 residues. Germline V gene data show CDR1 as MNHNS and CDR2 as SASEGT. V dropped 6 bases and J dropped 3 bases, with 12 bases sitting between them. The chain's CDR3 is CASRVRGVNQPQHF. In nucleotides, the CDR3 is TGTGCCAGCAGGGTTAGAGGGGTCAATCAGCCCCAGCATTTT.

This clonotype was picked up many times. The chain has TRBV27 and TRBJ2-7; 7 bases line up with TRBD2. CDR1 and CDR2 from the germline V gene are MNHEY and SMNVEV (reference sequence). This CDR3 comprises 16 residues. Losses at the gene ends were 6 bases for V and 0 bases for J; bases not matched to a gene: 11. The chain's CDR3 is CASRPEDGRSSYEQYF. The CDR3 DNA sequence: TGTGCCAGCAGGCCAGAGGACGGGAGGAGCTCCTACGAGCAGTACTTC.

This clonotype occurred many times. The V call is TRBV6-5, the J call TRBJ2-1; D unresolved. The V gene lost 0 bases and the J gene lost 1 base, with 7 bases spanning the gap. CDR3 length: 15 amino acids. Germline CDR1 is MNHEY and CDR2 is SVGAGI. The CDR3 DNA follows: TGTGCCAGCAGTTACTCCAGTTATTCCTACAATGAGCAGTTCTTC. It encodes CASSYSSYSYNEQFF.

In nucleotides, the CDR3 is TGCGCCAGCAGGAGGGTTACAGGGTCACAGGGCACGGGCTACACCTTC. Protein: CASRRVTGSQGTGYTF. The chain recombines TRBV4-1 with TRBJ1-2, with a weak D call TRBD1 (6 bases). The V and J ends lost 6 bases and 8 bases respectively, with 25 bases between them. In germline, CDR1 is MGHRA, CDR2 YSYEKL. The CDR3 sequence is 16 residues long.

This clonotype was detected ten times or more. This rearrangement joins TRBV5-5 to TRBJ2-1; 9 bases align to TRBD2. The CDR3 is made up of 17 amino acids. Trimming cost V 0 bases and J 4 bases; bases outside gene matches: 8. CDR1 and CDR2 from the germline V gene are SGHKS and YYEKEE (reference sequence). The CDR3 DNA sequence: TGTGCCAGCAGCTTGGCGGTGAGTAGCGGGAGTTACAATGAGCAGTTCTTC. As protein: CASSLAVSSGSYNEQFF.

The rearrangement links TRBV7-3 to TRBJ2-4; perhaps TRBD1 as D (8 bases). The CDR3 sequence is 15 residues long. V was trimmed by 5 bases and J by 8 bases, leaving 19 bases between them. The germline gives CDR1 SGHTA, CDR2 FQGTGA. Here the CDR3 reads CASSHPRTGRDIQYF. Written as DNA, the CDR3 is TGTGCCAGCAGCCATCCCCGGACAGGGAGGGACATTCAGTACTTC. The full variable domain, its missing parts supplied by reference TRBV7-3 and TRBJ2-4, is GAGVSQTPSNKVTEKGKYVELRCDPISGHTALYWYRQSLGQGPEFLIYFQGTGAADDSGLPNDRFFAVRPEGSVSTLKIQRTERGDSAVYLCASSHPRTGRDIQYFGAGTRLSVL.

This clonotype was counted at least ten times. The chain has TRBV7-8 and TRBJ2-2; TRBD2 matches at 11 bases. The CDR3 is 17 amino acids. Germline values: CDR1 SGHVS, CDR2 FQNEAQ. V dropped 0 bases and J dropped 7; count of bases not matched to a gene: 7. The CDR3 loop is CASSLARLAGGVGELFF. In nucleotides, the CDR3 is TGTGCCAGCAGCTTAGCGAGGCTAGCGGGAGGAGTCGGGGAGCTGTTTTTT.

This clonotype has a count of ten or more. The chain uses TRBV11-1 and TRBJ2-3; 7 bases align to TRBD1. The V gene's germline CDR1 is SGHAT and CDR2 FQDESV (reference sequence). V shed 3 bases and J 1 base; nucleotides not matched to a gene: 4. The CDR3 loop spans 15 amino acids. CDR3 region: CASSFTDRGTDTQYF. For the CDR3, the DNA is TGTGCCAGCAGCTTCACCGACAGGGGCACAGATACGCAGTATTTT.

This clonotype was seen ten or more times. The chain employs TRBV3-1 and TRBJ2-7; D possibly uses TRBD1 or TRBD2 (5 bases each). Germline V gene data show CDR1 as LGHDT and CDR2 as YNNKEL (reference sequence). Between the trimmed V and J ends, which lost 1 base and 2 bases, there was a span of 18 bases. The CDR3 sequence is 17 residues long. The CDR3 protein is CASSQVGSGLGAYEQYF. The CDR3 DNA reads TGTGCCAGCAGCCAAGTCGGATCGGGGCTAGGGGCCTACGAGCAGTACTTC.

This clonotype was recorded at least ten times. The chain combines TRBV20-1 with TRBJ2-7; 9 nucleotides match TRBD1. CDR3 length equals 11 residues. Germline loops: CDR1 DFQATT, CDR2 SNEGSKA (reference sequence). V lost 4 bases to trimming and J lost 6 bases; unmatched junction nucleotides: 1. CDR3 sequence reads: CSATTGGEQYF. CDR3 sequence (DNA): TGCAGTGCTACGACAGGGGGCGAGCAGTACTTC.

This clonotype has at least ten counts. The V call is TRBV6-1, the J call TRBJ2-2; 12 positions match TRBD1. Looked up from germline, CDR1 is MNHNS and CDR2 is SASEGT. The CDR3 totals 17 residues. V gave up 8 bases and J gave up 4 bases; unmatched junction bases: 11. CDR3 sequence reads: CASGRDRGRFGTGELFF. Here the CDR3 DNA reads TGTGCCAGCGGACGGGACAGGGGGCGCTTTGGCACCGGGGAGCTGTTTTTT.

This clonotype was seen ten or more times. V and J are TRBV6-1 and TRBJ2-5; TRBD1 is a possible D gene (6 bases). Germline CDR1 is MNHNS and CDR2 is SASEGT. V was shortened by 7 bases and J by 0 bases, with 12 bases between the two germline ends. The CDR3 sequence is 14 residues long. The CDR3 loop reads CASKKDRNQETQYF. The CDR3, as DNA: TGTGCCAGCAAGAAAGACAGGAACCAAGAGACCCAGTACTTC.

This clonotype was observed at least ten times. V and J are TRBV7-9 and TRBJ2-1; the D gene is possibly TRBD2 (5 bases). Trimming pared 7 bases from V and 0 bases from J, leaving 10 bases between. This CDR3 has 14 residues. Germline CDR1 is SEHNR and CDR2 is FQNEAQ (reference sequence). CDR3 residues: CASIPGSSYNEQFF. In DNA, the CDR3 is TGTGCCAGCATCCCGGGGAGCTCCTACAATGAGCAGTTCTTC.

Many counts were recorded for this clonotype. V and J are TRBV6-4 and TRBJ2-6; 7 bases are a match to TRBD1. CDR3 length: 16 residues. The ends lost 6 bases at V and 4 bases at J; junction bases unmatched: 9. Germline CDR1 and CDR2: MRHNA and SNTAGT. The DNA for the CDR3 is TGTGCCAGCAGCGAGACAGGGTCTGCGGGGGCCAACGTCCTGACTTTC. It yields the protein CASSETGSAGANVLTF.

There are many counts of this clonotype. This chain joins TRBV6-5 and TRBJ2-4, with D maybe TRBD2 (5 bases). V lost 4 bases to trimming and J lost 0 bases, with 19 bases between them. The CDR3 covers 18 residues. In germline, CDR1 is MNHEY, CDR2 SVGAGI. CDR3: CASSFEGIPIRAKNIQYF. CDR3 nucleotides: TGTGCCAGCAGTTTCGAGGGAATCCCGATTCGAGCCAAAAACATTCAGTACTTC.